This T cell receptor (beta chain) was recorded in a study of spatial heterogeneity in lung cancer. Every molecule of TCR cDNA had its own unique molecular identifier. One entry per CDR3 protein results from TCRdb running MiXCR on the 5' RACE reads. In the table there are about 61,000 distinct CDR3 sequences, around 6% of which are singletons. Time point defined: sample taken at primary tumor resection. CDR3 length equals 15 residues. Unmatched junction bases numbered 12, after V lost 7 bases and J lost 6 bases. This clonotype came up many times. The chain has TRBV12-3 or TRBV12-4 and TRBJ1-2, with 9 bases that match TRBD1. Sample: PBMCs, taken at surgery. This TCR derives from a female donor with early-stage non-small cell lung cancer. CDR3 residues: CASISGAGTGHGYTF. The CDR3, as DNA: TGTGCCAGCATATCGGGCGCGGGGACAGGGCATGGCTACACCTTC.